These 18 T cell receptor beta chains were all obtained from the same sample, sequenced in a study of PD-1 blockade in classical Hodgkin lymphoma (dated by TCRdb to between 2020 and 2021). The protocol used for the library was the immunoSEQ multiplex PCR assay. TCRdb provides this immuneACCESS table in a form limited to in-frame rearrangements. Some clones are lacking; in checked studies, under half of them reflect an unresolved V gene, and why the rest are absent is not known. This sample has 25,000 to 30,000 clones in its table, and approximately 88% of those were observed once. The ten largest clones represent about 0.37% of the sample. Taken with the paper, the label for time point translates to: newly diagnosed, previously untreated cHL patient sample. CD4+ T cells were purified from thawed PBMCs by magnetic negative selection with a Miltenyi CD4+ T cell isolation kit. The sample taken for sequencing was CD4+ T cells from blood. The receptors here all came from a human donor with classical Hodgkin lymphoma.

This chain uses TRBV9 with TRBJ2-7; TRBD1 aligns across 10 bases. Germline assignment: CDR1 SGDLS and CDR2 YYNGEE. The ends lost 4 bases at V and 3 bases at J; junction bases unmatched: 10. The CDR3 has 16 residues. Here the CDR3 DNA reads TGTGCCAGCAGCTTCGCCGGGACAGGGGACTTCTACGAGCAGTACTTC. Translated: CASSFAGTGDFYEQYF.

This clone occurred once. CDR3 bases: TGTGCCAGCAGTCCTAACGCTAACGACAATGAGCAGTTCTTC. Translation: CASSPNANDNEQFF. The chain employs TRBV7-2 and TRBJ2-1; D remains unclear. This CDR3 has 14 amino acids. The germline gives CDR1 SGHTA, CDR2 FQGNSA. The germline V and J ends were trimmed by 6 bases and 5 bases, with 14 bases remaining between them. Together with reference TRBV7-2 and TRBJ2-1, the CDR3 gives the full variable domain: GAGVSQSPSNKVTEKGKDVELRCDPISGHTALYWYRQSLGQGLEFLIYFQGNSAPDKSGLPSDRFSAERTGGSVSTLTIQRTQQEDSAVYLCASSPNANDNEQFFGPGTRLTVL.

The V call is TRBV7-8, the J call TRBJ1-4; D gene ambiguous. This CDR3 region has 14 residues. CDR1 is SGHVS and CDR2 is FQNEAQ in the germline V gene. V was cut by 0 bases and J by 0 bases, with 2 bases left in between. CDR3 loop: CASSLAATNEKLFF. The CDR3 DNA sequence: TGTGCCAGCAGCTTAGCCGCAACTAATGAAAAACTGTTTTTT.

J is TRBJ2-1 and V is TRBV21-1. TRBV21-1 is deemed a pseudogene. The CDR3 consists of 15 residues. The CDR3 nucleotides are TGTGCCAGCAGCGTCCGGGCCCACACGACCAGTGAGCAGTTCTTC. This translates into CASSVRAHTTSEQFF.

This chain uses TRBV5-1 with TRBJ2-5; the D gene could be TRBD1 or TRBD2 (6 bases each). CDR3 size: 14 residues. CDR1 and CDR2 (germline): SGHRS, YFSETQ. Trimming cost V 4 bases and J 5 bases, with 15 bases left between them. The CDR3 DNA reads TGCGCCAGCAGCCCGTTGGGGGCGGGGGAGACCCAGTACTTC. This encodes CASSPLGAGETQYF.

The chain couples TRBV11-3 to TRBJ2-1; D tentatively reads TRBD1 or TRBD2 (5 bases each). The CDR3 spans 16 residues. CDR1 is SGHNT, CDR2 YENEEA, per germline. Trimming shortened V by 2 bases and J by 0 bases, and 11 bases separated the two germline ends. CDR3 bases: TGTGCCAGCAGCTTATCGGGGACCCTCTCCTACAATGAGCAGTTCTTC. Its protein product is CASSLSGTLSYNEQFF.

The rearrangement links TRBV10-3 to TRBJ2-3, with 7 positions matching TRBD1. CDR1 ENHRY and CDR2 SYGVKD come from the germline V gene. The length of the CDR3 is 13 residues. The ends lost 10 bases at V and 4 bases at J; junction bases unmatched: 8. DNA for the CDR3: TGTGCCAGCACAGGGGAATACGCAGATACGCAGTATTTT. Amino acid sequence: CASTGEYADTQYF.

V and J are TRBV10-2 and TRBJ2-2; 7 bases are a match to TRBD1. CDR1 is WSHSY, CDR2 SAAADI, per germline. With 6 bases clipped from V and 4 bases from J, the junction kept 5 bases outside the gene matches. The CDR3 length is 14 residues. CDR3 loop: CASRQGPTTGELFF. The CDR3 DNA follows: TGCGCCAGCAGACAGGGGCCAACCACCGGGGAGCTGTTTTTT.

The V and J genes are TRBV29-1 and TRBJ2-3, with a possible D match to TRBD1 (5 bases). The CDR3 consists of 12 residues. Germline V gene lookup returns CDR1 SQVTM and CDR2 ANQGSEA. V was clipped by 6 bases and J by 4 bases, with 11 bases between them. The CDR3 bases are TGCAGCGTGGGGCCTTCCCCAGATACGCAGTATTTT. This gives the protein CSVGPSPDTQYF.

The chain carries TRBV28 and TRBJ2-5; D gene unclear. There are 15 residues in the CDR3. The germline V gene has CDR1 MDHEN and CDR2 SYDVKM. The V end was cut by 3 bases, the J end by 5 bases, with 16 bases between. The CDR3 nucleotides read TGTGCCAGCAGTTTCGCCGACGGCGGTGGGGAGACCCAGTACTTC. Translating gives CASSFADGGGETQYF.

For the CDR3, the DNA is TGTGCCAGCAGCTTGGGGACATACACCGGGGAGCTGTTTTTT. It translates to CASSLGTYTGELFF. V and J are TRBV28 and TRBJ2-2; TRBD1 is a possible D gene (6 bases). Germline CDR1 and CDR2: MDHEN and SYDVKM. The ends were cut back, 6 bases at V and 3 bases at J, with 11 bases in the middle. This CDR3 spans 14 amino acids. The entire variable domain, with the rest obtained from reference TRBV28 and TRBJ2-2, is as follows: DVKVTQSSRYLVKRTGEKVFLECVQDMDHENMFWYRQDPGLGLRLIYFSYDVKMKEKGDIPEGYSVSREKKERFSLILESASTNQTSMYLCASSLGTYTGELFFGEGSRLTVL.

In its sample, this clone was seen once. V and J are TRBV9 and TRBJ2-2; 10 positions match TRBD2. J was trimmed by 7 bases and V by 2 bases; bases with no gene match: 5. The germline V gene encodes CDR1 SGDLS and CDR2 YYNGEE. The CDR3 length is 15 residues. CDR3 sequence: CASSVSSGSYGELFF. CDR3 coding DNA: TGTGCCAGCAGCGTTTCTAGCGGGAGTTACGGGGAGCTGTTTTTT.

V usage is TRBV11-2 and J usage is TRBJ2-3; 8 nucleotides match TRBD2. The junction had 9 bases not matched to a gene; V was cut back by 4 bases and J by 9 bases. The CDR3 totals 14 residues. Germline CDR1 is SGHAT and CDR2 is FQNNGV. The CDR3 here is CASSSPPTSGTQYF. In nucleotides, the CDR3 is TGTGCCAGCAGCTCCCCACCCACTAGCGGCACGCAGTATTTT. Using reference TRBV11-2 and TRBJ2-3 for the parts outside the CDR3, the full variable domain is EAGVAQSPRYKIIEKRQSVAFWCNPISGHATLYWYQQILGQGPKLLIQFQNNGVVDDSQLPKDRFSAERLKGVDSTLKIQPAKLEDSAVYLCASSSPPTSGTQYFGPGTRLTVL.

This clone was seen only once. The gene calls are TRBV7-2 and TRBJ2-1; a weak D match, TRBD2 (6 bases). Germline V gene sequence: CDR1 SGHTA, CDR2 FQGNSA. This CDR3 is built from 15 residues. Trimming stripped 1 base from V and 3 bases from J, with 10 bases between. The CDR3, as DNA: TGTGCCAGCAGCTTAGGGGGACTTGACTACAATGAGCAGTTCTTC. It specifies CASSLGGLDYNEQFF.

This chain joins TRBV6-6 and TRBJ2-5; 7 nucleotides align to TRBD1. There are 15 residues in the CDR3. Germline-derived CDR1 and CDR2 are MNHNY and SVGAGI (reference sequence). The V segment lost 4 bases and the J segment 2 bases; nucleotides outside the gene matches: 7. This CDR3 reads CASSSPGTAQETQYF. The CDR3 nucleotides read TGTGCCAGCAGTTCCCCCGGGACAGCTCAAGAGACCCAGTACTTC.

J is TRBJ2-5 and V is TRBV30; D is possibly TRBD1 (5 bases). This CDR3 contains 15 residues. CDR1 GTSNPN and CDR2 SVGIG come from the germline V gene (reference sequence). Trimming removed 2 bases from V and 5 bases from J, with 18 bases in between. CDR3 protein: CAWSRRALLGETQYF. The CDR3 nucleotides are TGTGCCTGGAGTCGCAGGGCCCTCTTGGGGGAGACCCAGTACTTC.

This clone showed up just once. The chain joins TRBV28 to TRBJ2-2, with D possibly matching TRBD1 (5 bases). Per germline, CDR1 MDHEN and CDR2 SYDVKM. Trimming removed 8 bases at V and 8 bases at J, with 9 bases between. This CDR3 is 11 amino acids long. CDR3 nucleotide sequence: TGTGCCAGCGCAGGGTGGGGGGAGCTGTTTTTT. Residues: CASAGWGELFF.

Of note for this clone: Other DNA sequences within the sample encode an identical CDR3. The V and J genes are TRBV7-2 and TRBJ2-7; possibly TRBD1 or TRBD2 for D (5 bases each). The ends were cut back, 6 bases at V and 2 bases at J, with 11 bases in the middle. The CDR3 runs to 13 residues. The V gene's germline CDR1 is SGHTA and CDR2 FQGNSA. The CDR3 sequence is CASSSPGPYEQYF. The CDR3 DNA sequence: TGTGCCAGCAGTTCTCCGGGACCCTACGAGCAGTACTTC. The whole variable domain, remainder taken from reference TRBV7-2 and TRBJ2-7, is GAGVSQSPSNKVTEKGKDVELRCDPISGHTALYWYRQSLGQGLEFLIYFQGNSAPDKSGLPSDRFSAERTGGSVSTLTIQRTQQEDSAVYLCASSSPGPYEQYFGPGTRLTVT.